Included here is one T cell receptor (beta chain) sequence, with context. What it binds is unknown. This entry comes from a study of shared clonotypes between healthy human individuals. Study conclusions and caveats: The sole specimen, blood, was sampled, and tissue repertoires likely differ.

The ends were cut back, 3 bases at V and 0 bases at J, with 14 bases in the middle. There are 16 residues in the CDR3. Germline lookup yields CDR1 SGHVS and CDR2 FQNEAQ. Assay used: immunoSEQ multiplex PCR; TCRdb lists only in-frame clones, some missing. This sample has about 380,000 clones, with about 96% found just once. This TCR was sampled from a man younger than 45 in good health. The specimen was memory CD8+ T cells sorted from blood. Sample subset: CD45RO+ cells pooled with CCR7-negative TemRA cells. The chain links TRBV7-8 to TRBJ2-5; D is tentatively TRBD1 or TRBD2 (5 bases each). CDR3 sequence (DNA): TGTGCCAGCAGCTTGAGGGGAACCCTGTACCAAGAGACCCAGTACTTC. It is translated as CASSLRGTLYQETQYF.